This TCR beta chain derives from a study of post-analysis software for immune sequencing data. Study conclusions and caveats: Included in a set of roughly five TRBV segments more frequent in patients than controls were TRBV5-6, TRBV5-1 and TRBV20-1.

Trimming took 0 bases from V and 2 from J; bases not matched to a gene: 7. The germline CDR1 and CDR2 sequences are SGHTA and FQGNSA. The CDR3 totals 18 residues. Unique molecular identifiers tagged the TCR beta cDNA libraries. TCRdb processed the PCR reads anew with MiXCR; each CDR3 protein has one entry. The repertoire holds 750,000 to 950,000 distinct CDR3 sequences, with approximately 57% as singletons. This clonotype was observed a few times. Its specificity is unknown. The source is a girl aged 10-17 years with multiple sclerosis. This chain links TRBV7-2 with TRBJ2-7; 13 nucleotides agree with TRBD2. Sequencing input: blood. The DNA for the CDR3 is TGTGCCAGCAGCTTAGCCGGGGGGACTAGCGGGAATCCCTACGAGCAGTACTTC. Translating it yields CASSLAGGTSGNPYEQYF.